This TCR beta chain originates from a study of T cells after yellow fever vaccination. Notes on the study in general: Researchers cautioned that FACS-sorted repertoires could harbor abundant clonotypes contaminating from the bulk population.

Per germline, CDR1 LGHNA and CDR2 YSLEER. The CDR3 sequence is 13 residues long. V lost 0 bases, J lost 5 bases, and 4 bases lay in between. TCRdb itself ran the 5' RACE reads through MiXCR, one entry per CDR3 protein. The sample lists hundreds of thousands of distinct CDR3 sequences; around 19% were seen once. This clonotype has more than one count but fewer than ten. The antigen remains unidentified. This specimen consisted of PBMCs, obtained before the yellow fever booster vaccination. V is TRBV4-3 and J is TRBJ1-4; D not resolved. This TCR derives from a man younger than 30 who received the YFV17D yellow fever vaccine. The CDR3 region is CASSQEGNEKLFF. The CDR3 DNA is TGCGCCAGCAGCCAAGAGGGGAATGAAAAACTGTTTTTT.